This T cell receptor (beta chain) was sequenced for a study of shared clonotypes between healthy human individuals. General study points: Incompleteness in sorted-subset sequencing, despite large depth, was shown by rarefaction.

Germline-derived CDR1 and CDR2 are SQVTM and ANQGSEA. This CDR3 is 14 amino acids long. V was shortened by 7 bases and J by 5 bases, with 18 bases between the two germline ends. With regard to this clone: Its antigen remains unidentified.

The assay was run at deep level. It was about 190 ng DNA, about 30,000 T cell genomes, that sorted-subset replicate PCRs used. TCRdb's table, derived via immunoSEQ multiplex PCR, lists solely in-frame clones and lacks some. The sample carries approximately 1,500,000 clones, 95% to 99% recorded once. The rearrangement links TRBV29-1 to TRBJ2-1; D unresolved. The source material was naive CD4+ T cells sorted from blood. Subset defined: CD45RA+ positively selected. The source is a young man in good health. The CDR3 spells CSAKYVAGDNEQFF. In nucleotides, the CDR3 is TGCAGCGCAAAGTATGTAGCCGGCGACAATGAGCAGTTCTTC.